The subject of this entry is one T cell receptor beta chain. The sample originates from a study of CD8 T cells in Susac syndrome. An amount of RNA that ranged from roughly 0.45 to 1 ug was reverse transcribed with random hexamers. A single record per CDR3 protein comes from TCRdb applying MiXCR to the immunoSEQ multiplex PCR reads. The table has roughly 110,000 distinct CDR3 sequences, roughly 91% seen once. TCR beta sequencing was performed on blood CD8+ and CD4+ T cells. It was healthy donors who served as the controls, matched for age and sex. Purification of the CD8+ and CD4+ T cells relied on negative isolation, and TEMRA cells underwent FACS enrichment. The CDR3 length is 16 residues. Unmatched junction bases numbered 2, after V lost 1 base and J lost 0 bases. Per the germline V gene, CDR1 is SGHVS and CDR2 is FQNEAQ.

The genes are TRBV7-8 and TRBJ2-7; 11 positions match TRBD1. Source material: CD4+ T cells from PBMCs. This receptor was taken from a human donor in good health. This CDR3 reads CASSLEGTGGSYEQYF. In nucleotides, the CDR3 is TGTGCCAGCAGCTTAGAAGGGACAGGGGGCTCCTACGAGCAGTACTTC.